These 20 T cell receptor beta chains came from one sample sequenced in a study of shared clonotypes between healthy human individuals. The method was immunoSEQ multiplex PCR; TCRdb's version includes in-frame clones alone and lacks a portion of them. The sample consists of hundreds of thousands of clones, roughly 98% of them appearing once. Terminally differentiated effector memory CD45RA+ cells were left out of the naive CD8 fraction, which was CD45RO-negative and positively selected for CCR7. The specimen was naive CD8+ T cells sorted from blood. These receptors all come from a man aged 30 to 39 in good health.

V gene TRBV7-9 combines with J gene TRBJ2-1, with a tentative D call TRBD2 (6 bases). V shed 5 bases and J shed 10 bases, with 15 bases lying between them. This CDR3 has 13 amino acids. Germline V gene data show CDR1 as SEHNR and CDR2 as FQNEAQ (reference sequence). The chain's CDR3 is CASSPPKGGEQFF. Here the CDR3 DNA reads TGTGCCAGCAGCCCCCCTAAGGGAGGCGAGCAGTTCTTC. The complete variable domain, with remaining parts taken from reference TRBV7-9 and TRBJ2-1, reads DTGVSQNPRHKITKRGQNVTFRCDPISEHNRLYWYRQTLGQGPEFLTYFQNEAQLEKSRLLSDRFSAERPKGSFSTLEIQRTEQGDSAMYLCASSPPKGGEQFFGPGTRLTVL.

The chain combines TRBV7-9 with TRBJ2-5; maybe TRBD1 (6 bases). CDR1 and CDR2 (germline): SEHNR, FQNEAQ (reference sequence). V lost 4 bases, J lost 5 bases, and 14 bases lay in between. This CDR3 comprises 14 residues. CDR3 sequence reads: CASSSAGTGETQYF. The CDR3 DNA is TGTGCCAGCAGCTCGGCGGGCACAGGGGAGACCCAGTACTTC.

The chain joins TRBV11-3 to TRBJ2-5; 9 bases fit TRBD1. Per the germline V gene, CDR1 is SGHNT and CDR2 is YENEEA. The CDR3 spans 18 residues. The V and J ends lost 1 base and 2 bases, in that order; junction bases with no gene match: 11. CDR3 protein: CASSLGTTGGRAQETQYF. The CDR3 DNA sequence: TGTGCCAGCAGCTTAGGAACGACAGGGGGTAGAGCTCAAGAGACCCAGTACTTC.

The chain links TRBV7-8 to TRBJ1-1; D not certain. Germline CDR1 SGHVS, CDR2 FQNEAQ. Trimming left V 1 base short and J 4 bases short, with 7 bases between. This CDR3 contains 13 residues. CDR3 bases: TGTGCCAGCAGCTTAGTTTCTGGCACTGAAGCTTTCTTT. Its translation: CASSLVSGTEAFF.

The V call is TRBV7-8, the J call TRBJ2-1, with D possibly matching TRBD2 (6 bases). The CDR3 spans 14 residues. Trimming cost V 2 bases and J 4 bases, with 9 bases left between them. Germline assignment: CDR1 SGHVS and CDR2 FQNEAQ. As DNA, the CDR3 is TGTGCCAGCAGCTTACTCGGAGGGTACAATGAGCAGTTCTTC. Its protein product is CASSLLGGYNEQFF.

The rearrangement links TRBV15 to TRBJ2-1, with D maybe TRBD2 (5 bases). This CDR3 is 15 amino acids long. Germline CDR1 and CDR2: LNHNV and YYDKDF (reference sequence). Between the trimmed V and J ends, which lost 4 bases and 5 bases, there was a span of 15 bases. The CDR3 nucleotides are TGTGCCACCAGCACCCCATCTAGCATTCACAATGAGCAGTTCTTC. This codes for CATSTPSSIHNEQFF.

CDR3 nucleotides: TGTGCCAGCAGCGTCTATACAGGGGGCGCGGACTATGGCTACACCTTC. Translation: CASSVYTGGADYGYTF. The chain recombines TRBV7-9 with TRBJ1-2; 9 positions agree with TRBD1. V trimming: 5 bases; J trimming: 3 bases; junction bases outside the gene matches: 10. Germline V CDR1 and CDR2: SEHNR, FQNEAQ (reference sequence). CDR3 length: 16 amino acids. Combining the CDR3 with reference TRBV7-9 and TRBJ1-2 gives the whole variable domain DTGVSQNPRHKITKRGQNVTFRCDPISEHNRLYWYRQTLGQGPEFLTYFQNEAQLEKSRLLSDRFSAERPKGSFSTLEIQRTEQGDSAMYLCASSVYTGGADYGYTFGSGTRLTVV.

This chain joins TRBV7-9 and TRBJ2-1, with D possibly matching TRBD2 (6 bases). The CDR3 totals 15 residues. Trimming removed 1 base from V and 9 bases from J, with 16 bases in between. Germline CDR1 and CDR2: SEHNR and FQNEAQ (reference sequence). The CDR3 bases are TGTGCCAGCAGCTTAGTGGGTAGCGGCCTCCTTGAGCAGTTCTTC. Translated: CASSLVGSGLLEQFF.

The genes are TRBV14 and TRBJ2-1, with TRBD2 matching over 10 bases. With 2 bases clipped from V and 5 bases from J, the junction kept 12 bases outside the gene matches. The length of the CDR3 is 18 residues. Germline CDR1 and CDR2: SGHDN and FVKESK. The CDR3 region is CASSQPSGRGWGNNEQFF. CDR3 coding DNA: TGTGCCAGCAGCCAACCTAGCGGGAGAGGGTGGGGCAACAATGAGCAGTTCTTC.

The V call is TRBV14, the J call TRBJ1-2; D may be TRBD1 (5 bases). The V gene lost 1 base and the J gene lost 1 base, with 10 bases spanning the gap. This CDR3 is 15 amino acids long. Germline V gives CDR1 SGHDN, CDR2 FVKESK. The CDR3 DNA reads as TGTGCCAGCAGCCAAGGACAGAGATTTAACTATGGCTACACCTTC. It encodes CASSQGQRFNYGYTF. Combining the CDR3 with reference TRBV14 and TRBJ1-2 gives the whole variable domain EAGVTQFPSHSVIEKGQTVTLRCDPISGHDNLYWYRRVMGKEIKFLLHFVKESKQDESGMPNNRFLAERTGGTYSTLKVQPAELEDSGVYFCASSQGQRFNYGYTFGSGTRLTVV.

CDR3 in amino acids: CASSSTSGRAEQYF. In nucleotides, the CDR3 is TGTGCCAGCTCATCAACTAGCGGGAGGGCCGAGCAGTACTTC. The rearrangement joins TRBV18 to TRBJ2-7, with 13 bases that match TRBD2. Per the germline V gene, CDR1 is KGHSH and CDR2 is LQKENI. Trimming took 5 bases from V and 6 from J; bases not matched to a gene: 4. The CDR3 totals 14 residues.

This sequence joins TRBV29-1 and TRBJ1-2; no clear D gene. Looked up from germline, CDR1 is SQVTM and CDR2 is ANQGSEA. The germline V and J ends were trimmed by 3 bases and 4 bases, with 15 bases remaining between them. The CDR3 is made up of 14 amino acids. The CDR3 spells CSVESKLRGYGYTF. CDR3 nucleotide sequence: TGCAGCGTTGAGTCCAAACTAAGAGGCTATGGCTACACCTTC. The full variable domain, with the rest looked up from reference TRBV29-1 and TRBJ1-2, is SAVISQKPSRDICQRGTSLTIQCQVDSQVTMMFWYRQQPGQSLTLIATANQGSEATYESGFVIDKFPISRPNLTFSTLTVSNMSPEDSSIYLCSVESKLRGYGYTFGSGTRLTVV.

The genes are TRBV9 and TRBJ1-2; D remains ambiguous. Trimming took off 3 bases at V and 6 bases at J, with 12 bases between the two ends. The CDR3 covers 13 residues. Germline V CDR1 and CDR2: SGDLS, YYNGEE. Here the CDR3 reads CASSARSDHGYTF. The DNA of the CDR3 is TGTGCCAGCAGCGCTCGTAGCGACCATGGCTACACCTTC.

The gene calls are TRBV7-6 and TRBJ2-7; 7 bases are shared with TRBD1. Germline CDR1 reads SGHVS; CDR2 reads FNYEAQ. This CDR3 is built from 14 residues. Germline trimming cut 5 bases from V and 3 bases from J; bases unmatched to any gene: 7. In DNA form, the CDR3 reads TGTGCCAGCAGCCGACCGACAGGGAACTACGAGCAGTACTTC. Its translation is CASSRPTGNYEQYF.

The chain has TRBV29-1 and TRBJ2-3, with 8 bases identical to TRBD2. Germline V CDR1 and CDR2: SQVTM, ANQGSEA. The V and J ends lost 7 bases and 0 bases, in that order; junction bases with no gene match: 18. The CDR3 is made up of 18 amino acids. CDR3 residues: CSASHYAGGIGSTDTQYF. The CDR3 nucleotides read TGCAGCGCCTCCCACTATGCGGGAGGTATTGGAAGCACAGATACGCAGTATTTT.

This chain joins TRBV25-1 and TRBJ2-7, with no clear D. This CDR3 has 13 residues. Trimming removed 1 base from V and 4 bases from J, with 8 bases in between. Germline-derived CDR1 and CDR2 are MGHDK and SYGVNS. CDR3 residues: CASSESFPYEQYF. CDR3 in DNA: TGTGCCAGCAGTGAATCCTTCCCGTACGAGCAGTACTTC.

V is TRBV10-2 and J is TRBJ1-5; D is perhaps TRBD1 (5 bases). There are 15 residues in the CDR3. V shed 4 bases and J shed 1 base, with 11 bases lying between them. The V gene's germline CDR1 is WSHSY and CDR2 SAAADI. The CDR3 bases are TGCGCCAGCAGTGCCCTTGGGGGAAGCAATCAGCCCCAGCATTTT. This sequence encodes CASSALGGSNQPQHF.

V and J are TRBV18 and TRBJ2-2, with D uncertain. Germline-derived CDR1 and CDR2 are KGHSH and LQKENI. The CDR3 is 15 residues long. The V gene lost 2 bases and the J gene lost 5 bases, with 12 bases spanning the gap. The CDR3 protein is CASSPSGMITGELFF. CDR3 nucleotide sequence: TGTGCCAGCTCACCAAGTGGCATGATTACCGGGGAGCTGTTTTTT. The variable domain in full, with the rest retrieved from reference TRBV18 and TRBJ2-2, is NAGVMQNPRHLVRRRGQEARLRCSPMKGHSHVYWYRQLPEEGLKFMVYLQKENIIDESGMPKERFSAEFPKEGPSILRIQQVVRGDSAAYFCASSPSGMITGELFFGEGSRLTVL.

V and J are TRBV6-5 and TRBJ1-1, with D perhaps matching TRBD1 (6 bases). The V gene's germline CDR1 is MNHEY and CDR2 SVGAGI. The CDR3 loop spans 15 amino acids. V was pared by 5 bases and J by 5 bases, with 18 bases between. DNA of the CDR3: TGTGCCAGCAGTCCAATCCTCGGGACACCTACTGAAGCTTTCTTT. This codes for CASSPILGTPTEAFF.

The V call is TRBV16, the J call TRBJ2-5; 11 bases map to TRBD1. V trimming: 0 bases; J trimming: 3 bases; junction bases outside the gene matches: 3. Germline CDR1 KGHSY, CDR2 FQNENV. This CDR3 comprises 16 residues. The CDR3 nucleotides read TGTGCCAGCAGCCAATCCCGGGACAGGGGGAAAGAGACCCAGTACTTC. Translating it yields CASSQSRDRGKETQYF.